This T cell receptor beta chain emerged from a study of CDR3 diversity in severe acne. TCRdb used MiXCR to reprocess the PCR reads, holding one entry per CDR3 protein. The sample carries 90,000 or so distinct CDR3 sequences, 45% to 50% recorded once. The origin of this receptor is a male donor in good health, serving as a control. The sequenced material came from blood.

CDR3 nucleotide sequence: TGCAGTGCGGGCCCTAGCGAGAAGGAGACCCAGTACTTC. Protein: CSAGPSEKETQYF. The chain uses TRBV20-1 and TRBJ2-5; TRBD2 might be the D (6 bases). Trimming pared 6 bases from V and 5 bases from J, leaving 16 bases between. There are 13 residues in the CDR3. Germline V gives CDR1 DFQATT, CDR2 SNEGSKA (reference sequence).